This record covers a single T cell receptor beta chain. V lost 3 bases and J 2 bases, leaving 10 bases between the germline ends. The CDR3 contains 14 residues. Germline V lookup: CDR1 MDHEN, CDR2 SYDVKM. Method: immunoSEQ multiplex PCR; TCRdb's copy keeps in-frame clones and lacks some. The data show some 90,000 clones, with around 86% seen just once and around 1.3% held by the top ten. This specimen comes from a study of control samples from healthy donors and cancer patients. The sequenced sample consisted of blood. The TCR comes from a woman aged 50 to 65 in good health. This chain connects TRBV28 to TRBJ1-1, with D perhaps TRBD1 (6 bases). The CDR3 region has the DNA TGTGCCAGCAGTTTGGGGGGCTTTAACACTGAAGCTTTCTTT. As protein: CASSLGGFNTEAFF.